This TCR beta chain appears in the sequencing data of a study of tumor-infiltrating lymphocytes in primary liver carcinoma. Study in general: All patients, whether men or women, fell within 30 to 69 years of age. Between roughly 4.2 and 11 cm across, the tumors were all of stage T1-T3 N0M0. Read depth, roughly 3.5 to 7.13 million productive TCRbeta reads, did not differ significantly between tissues. Findings and caveats of the study: Tumor-adjacent and tumor-blood pairs overlapped less than tumor region pairs did.

DNA and RNA were both co-extracted from roughly 18-30 mg of bulk tissue that had not been sorted. CDR1 is SGHDN, CDR2 FVKESK, per germline. The CDR3 runs to 13 residues. A primer in the constant region served to generate TCR beta cDNA from 450 to 600 ng of total RNA. Libraries for TCR beta were built through three nested multiplex PCR rounds, which together made up a slightly modified ARM-PCR procedure. The first two PCR rounds used TRBV1-TRBV30 forward primers with a C-beta reverse primer, about 10 cycles each. From the multiplex PCR reads, TCRdb called clonotypes with MiXCR, one entry per CDR3 protein. The sample lists 35,000 to 40,000 distinct CDR3 sequences; roughly 77% were seen once. Concerning this clonotype itself: Its cognate antigen is unknown. Because it lacks the conserved phenylalanine or tryptophan at the end, this CDR3 is likely a read error.

The receptor was isolated from a man in his forties or fifties with primary liver carcinoma and hepatitis B virus infection. J is TRBJ2-3 and V is TRBV14, with no clear D. Source material: tumor-adjacent normal liver tissue. CDR3 in amino acids: CATSQDGEDTQYL. The DNA for the CDR3 is TGTGCCACCAGCCAAGACGGCGAAGATACGCAGTATCTT.